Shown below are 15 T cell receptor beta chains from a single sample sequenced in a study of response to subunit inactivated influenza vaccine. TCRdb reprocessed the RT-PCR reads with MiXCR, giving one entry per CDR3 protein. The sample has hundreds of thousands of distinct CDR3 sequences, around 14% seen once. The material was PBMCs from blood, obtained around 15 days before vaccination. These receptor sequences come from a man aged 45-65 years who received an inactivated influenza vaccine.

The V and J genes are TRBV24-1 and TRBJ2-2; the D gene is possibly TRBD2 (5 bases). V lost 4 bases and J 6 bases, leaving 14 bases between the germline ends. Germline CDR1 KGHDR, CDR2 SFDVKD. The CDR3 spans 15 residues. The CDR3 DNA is TGTGCCACCAGTGACCGATTTGGACTCGCCGGGGAGCTGTTTTTT. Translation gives CATSDRFGLAGELFF.

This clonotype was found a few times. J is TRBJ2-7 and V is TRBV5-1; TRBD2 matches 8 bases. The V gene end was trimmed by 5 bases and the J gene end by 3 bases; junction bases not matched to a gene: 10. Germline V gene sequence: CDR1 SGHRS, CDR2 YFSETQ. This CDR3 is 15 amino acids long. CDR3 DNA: TGCGCCAGCAGGCCAGGACTAGCCCGGATCTACGAGCAGTACTTC. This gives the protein CASRPGLARIYEQYF.

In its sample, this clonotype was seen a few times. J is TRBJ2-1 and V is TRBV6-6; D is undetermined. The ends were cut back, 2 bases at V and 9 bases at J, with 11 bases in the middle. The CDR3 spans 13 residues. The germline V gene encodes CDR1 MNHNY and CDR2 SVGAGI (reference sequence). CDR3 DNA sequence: TGTGCCAGCAGTTACGACTTCCCAGCTGAGCAGTTCTTC. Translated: CASSYDFPAEQFF.

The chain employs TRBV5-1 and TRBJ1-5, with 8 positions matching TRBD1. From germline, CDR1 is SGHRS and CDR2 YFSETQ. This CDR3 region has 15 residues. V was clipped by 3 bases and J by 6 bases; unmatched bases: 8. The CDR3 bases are TGCGCCAGCAGCTACCAGGGGGCGGTTGGTCAGCCCCAGCATTTT. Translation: CASSYQGAVGQPQHF.

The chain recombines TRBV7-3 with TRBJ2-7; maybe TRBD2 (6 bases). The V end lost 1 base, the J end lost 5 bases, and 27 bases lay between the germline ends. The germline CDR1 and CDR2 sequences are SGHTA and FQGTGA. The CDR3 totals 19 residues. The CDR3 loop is CASSLSWGDRGLVKDEQYF. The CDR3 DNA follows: TGTGCCAGCAGCTTAAGTTGGGGGGATAGGGGCCTCGTGAAGGACGAGCAGTACTTC.

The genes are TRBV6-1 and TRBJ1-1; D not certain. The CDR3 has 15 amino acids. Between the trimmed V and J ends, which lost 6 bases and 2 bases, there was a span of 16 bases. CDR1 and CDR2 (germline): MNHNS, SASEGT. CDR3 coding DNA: TGTGCCAGCAGCCCAGGCGGGGTCTTCAACACTGAAGCTTTCTTT. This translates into CASSPGGVFNTEAFF.

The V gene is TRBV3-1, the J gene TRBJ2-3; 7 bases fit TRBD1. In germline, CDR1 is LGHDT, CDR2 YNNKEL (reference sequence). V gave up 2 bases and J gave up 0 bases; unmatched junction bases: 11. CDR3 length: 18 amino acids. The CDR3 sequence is CASSQQQGPYPSTDTQYF. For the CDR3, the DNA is TGTGCCAGCAGCCAACAACAGGGGCCTTACCCTAGCACAGATACGCAGTATTTT.

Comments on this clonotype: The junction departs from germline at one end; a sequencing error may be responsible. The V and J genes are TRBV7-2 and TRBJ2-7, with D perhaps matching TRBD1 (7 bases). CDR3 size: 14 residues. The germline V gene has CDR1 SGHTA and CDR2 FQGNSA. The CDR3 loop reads CACSLRQGGYEQYF. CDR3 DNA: TGTGCCTGCAGCTTACGACAGGGAGGCTACGAGCAGTACTTC. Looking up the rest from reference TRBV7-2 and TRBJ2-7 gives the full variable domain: GAGVSQSPSNKVTEKGKDVELRCDPISGHTALYWYRQSLGQGLEFLIYFQGNSAPDKSGLPSDRFSAERTGGSVSTLTIQRTQQEDSAVYLCACSLRQGGYEQYFGPGTRLTVT.

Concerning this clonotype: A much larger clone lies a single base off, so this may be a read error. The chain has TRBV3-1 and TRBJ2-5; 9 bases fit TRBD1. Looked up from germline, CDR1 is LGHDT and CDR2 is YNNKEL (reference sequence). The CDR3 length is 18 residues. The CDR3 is CASCQGQGLGLSSETQYF. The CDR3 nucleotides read TGTGCCAGCTGCCAAGGACAGGGGCTTGGACTTTCAAGTGAGACCCAGTACTTC.

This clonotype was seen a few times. As DNA, the CDR3 is TGCGCCAGCAGCCGTAACGGCCAAGAGACCCAGTACTTC. Protein product: CASSRNGQETQYF. The rearrangement links TRBV5-1 to TRBJ2-5; unclear D gene. Germline V lookup: CDR1 SGHRS, CDR2 YFSETQ. The CDR3 loop spans 13 amino acids. Trimming pared 4 bases from V and 1 base from J, leaving 8 bases between.

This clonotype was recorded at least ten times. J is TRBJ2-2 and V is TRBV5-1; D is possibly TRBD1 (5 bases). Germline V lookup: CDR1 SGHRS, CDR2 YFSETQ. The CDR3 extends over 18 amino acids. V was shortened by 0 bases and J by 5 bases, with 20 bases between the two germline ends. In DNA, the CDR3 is TGCGCCAGCAGCTTGGTTCCCGGACACCTGGGAAGGACCGGGGAGCTGTTTTTT. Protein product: CASSLVPGHLGRTGELFF.

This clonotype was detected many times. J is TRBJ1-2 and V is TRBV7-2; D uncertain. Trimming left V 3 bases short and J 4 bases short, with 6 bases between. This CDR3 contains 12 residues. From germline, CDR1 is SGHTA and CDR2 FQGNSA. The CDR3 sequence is CASSFSSYGYTF. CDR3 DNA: TGTGCCAGCAGCTTTAGTAGCTATGGCTACACCTTC.

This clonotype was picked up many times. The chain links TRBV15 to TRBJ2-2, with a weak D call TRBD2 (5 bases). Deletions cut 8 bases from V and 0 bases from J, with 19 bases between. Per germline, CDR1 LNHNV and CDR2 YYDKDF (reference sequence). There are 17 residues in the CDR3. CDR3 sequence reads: CATARTLSFSNTGELFF. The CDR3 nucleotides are TGTGCCACCGCCCGGACTCTTTCTTTTTCGAACACCGGGGAGCTGTTTTTT.

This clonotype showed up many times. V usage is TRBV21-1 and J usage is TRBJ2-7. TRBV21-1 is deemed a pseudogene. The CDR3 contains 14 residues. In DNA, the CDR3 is TGTGCCAGCAGCAAAGGAACAAGAATCTACGAGCAGTACTTC. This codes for CASSKGTRIYEQYF.

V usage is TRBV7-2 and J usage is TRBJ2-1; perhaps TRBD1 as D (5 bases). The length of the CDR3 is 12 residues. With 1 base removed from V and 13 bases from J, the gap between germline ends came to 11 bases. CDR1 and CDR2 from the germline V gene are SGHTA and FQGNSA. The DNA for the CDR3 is TGTGCCAGCAGCTTAGTAGGCAGGGCCCAGTTCTTC. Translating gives CASSLVGRAQFF.